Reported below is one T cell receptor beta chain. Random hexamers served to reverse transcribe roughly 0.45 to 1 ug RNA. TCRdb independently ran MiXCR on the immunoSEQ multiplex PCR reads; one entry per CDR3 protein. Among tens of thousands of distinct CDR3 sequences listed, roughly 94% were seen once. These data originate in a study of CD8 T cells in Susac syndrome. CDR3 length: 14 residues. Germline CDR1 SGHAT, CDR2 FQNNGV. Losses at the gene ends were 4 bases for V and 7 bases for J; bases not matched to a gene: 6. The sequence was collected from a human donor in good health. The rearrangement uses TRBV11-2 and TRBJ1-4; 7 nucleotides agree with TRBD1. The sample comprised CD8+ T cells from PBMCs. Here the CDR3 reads CASSSTGMGEKLFF. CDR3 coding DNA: TGTGCCAGCAGCTCGACAGGGATGGGTGAAAAACTGTTTTTT.